A single sample is the source of the 6 T cell receptor beta chains below, sequenced in a study of post-analysis software for immune sequencing data. Whole-study findings and limits: Among a few TRBV segments more frequent in patients than controls were TRBV5-6, TRBV5-1 and TRBV20-1.

These receptors have no identified antigens. Incorporated into the TCR beta cDNA libraries were unique molecular identifiers, which served to reduce PCR and sequencing biases. TCRdb used MiXCR to reprocess the PCR reads, holding one entry per CDR3 protein. The sample lists around 400,000 distinct CDR3 sequences; 35% to 45% were seen once. Material: blood. The receptor set was obtained from a girl aged 2-10 years with multiple sclerosis.

Of note for this clonotype: At one of its ends the junction is not consistent with the germline gene, which may arise from a read error. This chain joins TRBV7-9 and TRBJ1-1; 7 bases are a match to TRBD1. This CDR3 is built from 13 residues. Germline V CDR1 and CDR2: SEHNR, FQNEAQ (reference sequence). This chain's CDR3 is CASSYDRATEAFF. The CDR3, as DNA: TGTGCCAGCAGCTATGACAGGGCGACTGAGGCTTTCTTT. Using reference TRBV7-9 and TRBJ1-1 for the parts outside the CDR3, the full variable domain is DTGVSQNPRHKITKRGQNVTFRCDPISEHNRLYWYRQTLGQGPEFLTYFQNEAQLEKSRLLSDRFSAERPKGSFSTLEIQRTEQGDSAMYLCASSYDRATEAFFGQGTRLTVV.

This chain joins TRBV12-3 or TRBV12-4 and TRBJ2-5; no firm D call. Deletions cut 5 bases from V and 1 base from J, with 8 bases between. The CDR3 runs to 13 residues. The chain's CDR3 is CASSPWGQETQYF. The CDR3 bases are TGTGCCAGCAGTCCGTGGGGCCAAGAGACCCAGTACTTC.

The J gene is TRBJ2-7, the V gene TRBV24-1, with TRBD1 identical over 9 bases. The V segment lost 3 bases and the J segment 2 bases; nucleotides outside the gene matches: 7. From germline, CDR1 is KGHDR and CDR2 SFDVKD. The CDR3 is 16 residues long. The CDR3 nucleotides read TGTGCCACCAGTGATCCCGGACAGGGGACTCCCTACGAGCAGTACTTC. Translation: CATSDPGQGTPYEQYF.

This rearrangement joins TRBV20-1 to TRBJ2-5; D perhaps matches TRBD1 (5 bases). Trimming took 3 bases from V and 2 from J, leaving 19 bases between them. Germline CDR1 is DFQATT and CDR2 is SNEGSKA (reference sequence). The CDR3 runs 16 residues. This CDR3 is CSASRTGSNRQETQYF. The CDR3 coding sequence is TGCAGTGCTAGCAGAACAGGTTCGAACAGACAAGAGACCCAGTACTTC.

This rearrangement joins TRBV20-1 to TRBJ1-1; tentatively, D is TRBD1 (6 bases). Trimming took 6 bases from V and 11 from J, leaving 22 bases between them. The CDR3 runs to 13 residues. Germline V gene data show CDR1 as DFQATT and CDR2 as SNEGSKA (reference sequence). The CDR3 DNA reads as TGCAGTGCGAGGACAGCTTCTACGAAGTGGGCTTTCTTT. It encodes CSARTASTKWAFF.

Ten or more counts support this clonotype. This chain joins TRBV12-3 or TRBV12-4 and TRBJ1-1, with 7 nucleotides matching TRBD1. The CDR3 spans 17 residues. After removal of 2 bases from V and 5 bases from J, the junction contained 14 bases not matched to a gene. The CDR3 DNA reads as TGTGCCAGCAGTTTACGGCCAGGGGGTTACACAAGGACTGAAGCTTTCTTT. Its protein product is CASSLRPGGYTRTEAFF.